The 10 T cell receptor beta chains below all came from one sample that was sequenced in a study of spatial heterogeneity in lung cancer. TCRdb re-called the 5' RACE reads with MiXCR, one entry per CDR3 protein. The data hold about 4,000 distinct CDR3 sequences, with over 4% observed a single time. The time point denotes: sample taken at primary tumor resection. These receptors' antigens are unknown. Study conclusions and caveats: Tracking of tumor mutation counts was seen in expanded intratumoral alpha and beta TCR counts.

This specimen was lung tumor tissue, taken at surgery. The receptors originated from a male donor with early-stage non-small cell lung cancer.

In its sample, this clonotype is medium-sized. J is TRBJ1-6 and V is TRBV28, with D tentatively TRBD1 (5 bases). The CDR3 contains 12 residues. V lost 4 bases, J lost 14 bases, and 12 bases lay in between. Germline V gene sequence: CDR1 MDHEN, CDR2 SYDVKM. Here the CDR3 DNA reads TGTGCCAGCAGTTCTCTGAGGGGAGCCCTCCACTTT. Its translation: CASSSLRGALHF.

By proportion, this clonotype is medium-sized. CDR3 DNA sequence: TGTGCCAGCAAAATCTCCCAGGGGACCCCTCTGGGAGGGGCCAACGTCCTGACTTTC. It yields the protein CASKISQGTPLGGANVLTF. The chain joins TRBV6-5 to TRBJ2-6; D perhaps matches TRBD1 (6 bases). CDR1 and CDR2 (germline): MNHEY, SVGAGI. Trimming took off 7 bases at V and 4 bases at J, with 26 bases between the two ends. The CDR3 has 19 amino acids.

This clonotype was seen ten or more times. This chain joins TRBV24-1 and TRBJ2-7; 12 bases align to TRBD1. Looked up from germline, CDR1 is KGHDR and CDR2 is SFDVKD. The CDR3 consists of 16 residues. The ends lost 2 bases at V and 3 bases at J; junction bases unmatched: 4. The CDR3 loop reads CATSDSGQGASYEQYF. The CDR3 bases are TGTGCCACCAGTGATTCGGGACAGGGGGCGAGCTACGAGCAGTACTTC.

V gene TRBV30 combines with J gene TRBJ1-1, with D uncertain. This CDR3 region has 12 residues. In germline, CDR1 is GTSNPN, CDR2 SVGIG (reference sequence). The CDR3 is CATSRQNTEAFF. For the CDR3, the DNA is TGTGCAACCTCTAGACAGAACACTGAAGCTTTCTTT.

At least ten counts were recorded for this clonotype. The chain has TRBV7-9 and TRBJ1-2, with a weak D call TRBD1 (5 bases). The CDR3 totals 17 residues. V lost 1 base to trimming and J lost 3 bases, with 18 bases between them. CDR1 is SEHNR and CDR2 is FQNEAQ in the germline V gene (reference sequence). The CDR3 coding sequence is TGTGCCAGCAGCTTAGACGTTGTCCAGGGCGACTACTATGGCTACACCTTC. Translation: CASSLDVVQGDYYGYTF.

This clonotype was detected many times. This chain connects TRBV12-3 or TRBV12-4 to TRBJ1-1, with D possibly being TRBD1 (5 bases). Trimming took 6 bases from V and 11 from J, leaving 22 bases between them. The CDR3 runs 14 residues. The CDR3 nucleotides are TGTGCCAGCAGCCCCCTTTTGGGACCGTGGGACGCTTTCTTT. The encoded protein is CASSPLLGPWDAFF.

This clonotype was counted many times. Written as DNA, the CDR3 is TGTGCCTGGAGCAGAGCCGAGACCCAGTACTTC. Translating gives CAWSRAETQYF. The chain employs TRBV30 and TRBJ2-5; D uncertain. Germline CDR1 is GTSNPN and CDR2 is SVGIG (reference sequence). Between the trimmed V and J ends, which lost 3 bases and 5 bases, there was a span of 7 bases. This CDR3 has 11 residues.

J is TRBJ2-5 and V is TRBV18, with D unresolved. This CDR3 comprises 14 residues. Trimming shortened V by 2 bases and J by 5 bases, and 12 bases separated the two germline ends. Germline values: CDR1 KGHSH, CDR2 LQKENI. In DNA form, the CDR3 reads TGTGCCAGCTCACCAGGCAGCCTAAGGGAGACCCAGTACTTC. Translation gives CASSPGSLRETQYF. The variable domain in full, with the rest retrieved from reference TRBV18 and TRBJ2-5, is NAGVMQNPRHLVRRRGQEARLRCSPMKGHSHVYWYRQLPEEGLKFMVYLQKENIIDESGMPKERFSAEFPKEGPSILRIQQVVRGDSAAYFCASSPGSLRETQYFGPGTRLLVL.

This clonotype has at least ten counts. V usage is TRBV6-2 or TRBV6-3 and J usage is TRBJ2-5; 11 bases are a match to TRBD2. The CDR3 consists of 16 residues. The ends lost 6 bases at V and 2 bases at J; junction bases unmatched: 8. Germline loops: CDR1 MNHEY, CDR2 SVGEGT. Written as DNA, the CDR3 is TGTGCCAGCAGCCCCGGACTAGCGGGCGAACAAGAGACCCAGTACTTC. Its protein is CASSPGLAGEQETQYF.

By share of the sample, this clonotype is medium-sized (0.01 to 0.1%). The chain carries TRBV20-1 and TRBJ2-1, with D tentatively TRBD2 (5 bases). V was shortened by 0 bases and J by 1 base, with 13 bases between the two germline ends. Per the germline V gene, CDR1 is DFQATT and CDR2 is SNEGSKA (reference sequence). There are 16 residues in the CDR3. The CDR3 spells CSARDRAARSYNEQFF. CDR3 nucleotides: TGCAGTGCTAGAGATAGAGCGGCTAGGTCCTACAATGAGCAGTTCTTC.